These 9 T cell receptor beta chains were all obtained from the same sample, sequenced in a study of blood T cell repertoires in COVID-19. The data were produced by immunoSEQ multiplex PCR, yet TCRdb's version contains in-frame clones alone and is incomplete. The sample lists about 120,000 clones, approximately 90% occurring once. The source material was peripheral blood. These receptors originate from a man between 65 and 79 years old with active or convalescent COVID-19.

This chain uses TRBV28 with TRBJ2-1; 11 positions agree with TRBD2. CDR1 and CDR2 (germline): MDHEN, SYDVKM. V shed 6 bases and J 4 bases; nucleotides not matched to a gene: 8. The CDR3 has 16 amino acids. CDR3 protein: CASSPRTSGFYNEQFF. In nucleotides, the CDR3 is TGTGCCAGCAGCCCAAGGACTAGCGGGTTTTACAATGAGCAGTTCTTC.

The rearrangement links TRBV9 to TRBJ2-5; perhaps TRBD2 as D (6 bases). V was shortened by 0 bases and J by 1 base, with 7 bases between the two germline ends. Germline values: CDR1 SGDLS, CDR2 YYNGEE. The CDR3 spans 14 residues. The CDR3: CASSVGGVQETQYF. In nucleotides, the CDR3 is TGTGCCAGCAGCGTAGGGGGGGTCCAAGAGACCCAGTACTTC.

The chain carries TRBV30 and TRBJ2-2; weak D call: TRBD2 (6 bases). Looked up from germline, CDR1 is GTSNPN and CDR2 is SVGIG (reference sequence). The CDR3 runs to 11 residues. V lost 5 bases, J lost 5 bases, and 6 bases lay in between. The chain's CDR3 is CAWRGTGELFF. CDR3 bases: TGTGCCTGGCGGGGGACCGGGGAGCTGTTTTTT.

This chain joins TRBV19 and TRBJ1-5, with no clear D. The CDR3 spans 15 residues. Trimming stripped 4 bases from V and 2 bases from J, with 12 bases between. Per the germline V gene, CDR1 is LNHDA and CDR2 is SQIVND (reference sequence). CDR3 amino acids: CASSKWERGNQPQHF. DNA for the CDR3: TGTGCCAGTAGTAAATGGGAGCGGGGCAATCAGCCCCAGCATTTT. The complete variable domain, with remaining parts taken from reference TRBV19 and TRBJ1-5, reads DGGITQSPKYLFRKEGQNVTLSCEQNLNHDAMYWYRQDPGQGLRLIYYSQIVNDFQKGDIAEGYSVSREKKESFPLTVTSAQKNPTAFYLCASSKWERGNQPQHFGDGTRLSIL.

The CDR3 sequence is CASSQGGGAGVSDTQYF. The DNA of the CDR3 is TGCGCCAGCAGCCAAGGGGGGGGAGCGGGAGTGTCAGATACGCAGTATTTT. The rearrangement uses TRBV4-1 and TRBJ2-3; TRBD2 agrees at 8 bases. This CDR3 contains 17 residues. Looked up from germline, CDR1 is MGHRA and CDR2 is YSYEKL. The ends lost 1 base at V and 4 bases at J; junction bases unmatched: 10.

The CDR3 is CASSLSPGTQETQYF. CDR3 bases: TGTGCCAGCAGTTTATCCCCAGGGACTCAAGAGACCCAGTACTTC. The chain has TRBV28 and TRBJ2-5, with a possible D match to TRBD2 (6 bases). Deletions cut 1 base from V and 2 bases from J, with 11 bases between. This CDR3 is 15 amino acids long. Germline V gives CDR1 MDHEN, CDR2 SYDVKM.

The chain combines TRBV6-5 with TRBJ2-7; 10 bases are shared with TRBD1. V lost 6 bases, J lost 2 bases, and 7 bases stayed unmatched. Germline V CDR1 and CDR2: MNHEY, SVGAGI. The CDR3 has 15 residues. The CDR3 bases are TGTGCCAGCAGAGCTGGACAGGGGGGAGCCTACGAGCAGTACTTC. Translated, it gives CASRAGQGGAYEQYF.

The chain links TRBV16 to TRBJ1-1, with D possibly being TRBD1 (5 bases). The CDR3 has 16 amino acids. In germline, CDR1 is KGHSY, CDR2 FQNENV. V lost 0 bases to trimming and J lost 0 bases, with 11 bases between them. CDR3 sequence (DNA): TGTGCCAGCAGCCAATCGGGTATAGGGGTGAACACTGAAGCTTTCTTT. It yields the protein CASSQSGIGVNTEAFF.

The chain recombines TRBV2 with TRBJ2-3; TRBD2 agrees at 8 bases. Germline assignment: CDR1 SNHLY and CDR2 FYNNEI. The junction had 8 bases not matched to a gene; V was cut back by 8 bases and J by 4 bases. The CDR3 covers 14 residues. The CDR3 DNA is TGTGCCAGCTCCCCCAGCGGGAGCCCAGATACGCAGTATTTT. Protein sequence: CASSPSGSPDTQYF.